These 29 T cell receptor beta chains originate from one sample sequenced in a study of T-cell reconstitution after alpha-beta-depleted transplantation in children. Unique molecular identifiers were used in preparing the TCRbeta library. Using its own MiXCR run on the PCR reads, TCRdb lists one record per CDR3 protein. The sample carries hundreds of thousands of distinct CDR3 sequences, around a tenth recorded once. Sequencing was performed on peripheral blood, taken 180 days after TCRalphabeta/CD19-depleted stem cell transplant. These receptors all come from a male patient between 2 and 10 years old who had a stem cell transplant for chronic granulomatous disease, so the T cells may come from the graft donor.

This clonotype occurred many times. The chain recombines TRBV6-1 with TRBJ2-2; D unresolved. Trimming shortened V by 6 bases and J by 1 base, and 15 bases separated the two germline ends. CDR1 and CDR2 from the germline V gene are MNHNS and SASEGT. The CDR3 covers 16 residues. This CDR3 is CASRRTGDWNTGELFF. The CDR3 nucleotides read TGTGCCAGCAGGCGGACCGGTGATTGGAACACCGGGGAGCTGTTTTTT.

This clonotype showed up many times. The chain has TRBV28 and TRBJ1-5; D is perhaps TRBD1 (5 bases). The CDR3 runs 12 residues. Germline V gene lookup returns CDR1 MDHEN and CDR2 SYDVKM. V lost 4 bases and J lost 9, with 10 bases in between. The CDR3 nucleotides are TGTGCCAGCAGTTCAGGGTCTGGGCCCCAGCATTTT. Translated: CASSSGSGPQHF.

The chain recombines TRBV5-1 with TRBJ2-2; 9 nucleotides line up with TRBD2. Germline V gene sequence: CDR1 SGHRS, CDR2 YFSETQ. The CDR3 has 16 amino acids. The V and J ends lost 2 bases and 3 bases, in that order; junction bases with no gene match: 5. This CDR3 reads CASSFSSGADTGELFF. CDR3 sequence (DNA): TGCGCCAGCAGCTTTTCTAGCGGGGCGGACACCGGGGAGCTGTTTTTT. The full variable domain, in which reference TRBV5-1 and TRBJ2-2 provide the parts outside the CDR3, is KAGVTQTPRYLIKTRGQQVTLSCSPISGHRSVSWYQQTPGQGLQFLFEYFSETQRNKGNFPGRFSGRQFSNSRSEMNVSTLELGDSALYLCASSFSSGADTGELFFGEGSRLTVL.

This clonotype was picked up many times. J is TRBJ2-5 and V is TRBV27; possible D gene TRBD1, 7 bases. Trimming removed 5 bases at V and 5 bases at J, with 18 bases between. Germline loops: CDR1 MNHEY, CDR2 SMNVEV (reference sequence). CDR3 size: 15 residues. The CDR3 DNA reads TGTGCCAGCAGTACTCTCGACAGGGCGGGGGAGACCCAGTACTTC. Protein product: CASSTLDRAGETQYF.

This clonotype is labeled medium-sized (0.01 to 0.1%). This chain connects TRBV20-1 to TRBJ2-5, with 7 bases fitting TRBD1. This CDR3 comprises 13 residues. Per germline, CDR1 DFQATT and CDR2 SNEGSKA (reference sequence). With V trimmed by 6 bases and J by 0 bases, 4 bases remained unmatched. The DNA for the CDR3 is TGCAGTGCATATACAGGGGACCAAGAGACCCAGTACTTC. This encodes CSAYTGDQETQYF.

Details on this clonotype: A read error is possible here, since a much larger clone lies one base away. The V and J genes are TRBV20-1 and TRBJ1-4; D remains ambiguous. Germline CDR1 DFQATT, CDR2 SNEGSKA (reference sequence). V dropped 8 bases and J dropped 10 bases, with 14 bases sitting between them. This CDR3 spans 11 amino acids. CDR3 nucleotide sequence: TGCAGTTCTAACTTTTTTGGAAAACTGTTTTTT. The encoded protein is CSSNFFGKLFF.

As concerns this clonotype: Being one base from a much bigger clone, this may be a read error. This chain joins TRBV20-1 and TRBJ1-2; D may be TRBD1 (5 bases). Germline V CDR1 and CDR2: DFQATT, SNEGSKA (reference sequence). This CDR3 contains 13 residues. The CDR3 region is CSARAGSNYGDTF. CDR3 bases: TGCAGTGCTAGAGCAGGGTCTAACTATGGCGACACCTTC.

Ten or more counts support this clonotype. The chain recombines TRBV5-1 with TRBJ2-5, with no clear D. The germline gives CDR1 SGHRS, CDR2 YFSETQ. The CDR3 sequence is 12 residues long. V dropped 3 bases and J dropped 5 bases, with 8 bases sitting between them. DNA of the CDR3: TGCGCCAGCAGCTCGCCCACCGAGACCCAGTACTTC. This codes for CASSSPTETQYF.

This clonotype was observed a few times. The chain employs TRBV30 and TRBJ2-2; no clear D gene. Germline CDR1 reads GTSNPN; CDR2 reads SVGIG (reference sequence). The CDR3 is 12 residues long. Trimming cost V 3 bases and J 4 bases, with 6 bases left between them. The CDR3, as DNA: TGTGCCTGGAGCCCTTTCACCGGGGAGCTGTTTTTT. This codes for CAWSPFTGELFF.

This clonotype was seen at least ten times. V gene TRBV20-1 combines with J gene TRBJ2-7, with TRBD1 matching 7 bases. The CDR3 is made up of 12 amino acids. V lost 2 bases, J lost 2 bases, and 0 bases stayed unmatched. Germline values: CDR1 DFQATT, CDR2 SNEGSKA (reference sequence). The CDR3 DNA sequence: TGCAGTGCTAGACAGGGGGCCTACGAGCAGTACTTC. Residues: CSARQGAYEQYF.

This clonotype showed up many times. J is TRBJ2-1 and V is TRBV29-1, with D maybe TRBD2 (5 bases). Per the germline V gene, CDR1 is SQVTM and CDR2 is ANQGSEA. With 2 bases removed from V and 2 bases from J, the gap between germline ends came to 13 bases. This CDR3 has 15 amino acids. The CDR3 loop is CSVEPRASTYNEQFF. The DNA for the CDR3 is TGCAGCGTTGAACCCCGAGCTAGCACCTACAATGAGCAGTTCTTC.

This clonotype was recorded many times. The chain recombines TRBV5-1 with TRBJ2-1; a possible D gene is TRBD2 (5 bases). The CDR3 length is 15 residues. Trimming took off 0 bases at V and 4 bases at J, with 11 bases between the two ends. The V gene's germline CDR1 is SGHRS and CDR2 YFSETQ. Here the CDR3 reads CASSLATGRYNEQFF. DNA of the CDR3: TGCGCCAGCAGCTTGGCGACTGGGAGATACAATGAGCAGTTCTTC.

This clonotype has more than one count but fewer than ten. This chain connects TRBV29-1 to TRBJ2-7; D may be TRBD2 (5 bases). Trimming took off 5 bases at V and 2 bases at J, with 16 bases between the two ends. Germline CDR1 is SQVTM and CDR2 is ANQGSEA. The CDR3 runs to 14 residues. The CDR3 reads CSVRENSPPYEQYF. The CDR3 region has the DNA TGCAGCGTTAGGGAGAACAGCCCGCCCTACGAGCAGTACTTC.

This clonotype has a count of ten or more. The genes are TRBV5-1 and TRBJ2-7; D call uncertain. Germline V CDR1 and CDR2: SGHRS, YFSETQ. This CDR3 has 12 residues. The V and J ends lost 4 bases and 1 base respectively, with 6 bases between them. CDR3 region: CASSPESYEQYF. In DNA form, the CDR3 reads TGCGCCAGCAGCCCGGAGTCCTACGAGCAGTACTTC.

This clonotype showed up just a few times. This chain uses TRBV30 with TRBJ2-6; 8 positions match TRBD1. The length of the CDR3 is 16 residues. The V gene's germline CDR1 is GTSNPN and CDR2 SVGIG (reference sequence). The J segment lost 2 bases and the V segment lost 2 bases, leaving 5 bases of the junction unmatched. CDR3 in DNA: TGTGCCTGGAGTCGGGACAGGCGGGCTGGGGCCAACGTCCTGACTTTC. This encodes CAWSRDRRAGANVLTF.

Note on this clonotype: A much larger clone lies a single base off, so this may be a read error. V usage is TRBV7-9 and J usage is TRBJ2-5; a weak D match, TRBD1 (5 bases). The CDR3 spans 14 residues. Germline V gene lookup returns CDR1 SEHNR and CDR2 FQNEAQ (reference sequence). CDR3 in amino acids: CASRLNQGRETQYF. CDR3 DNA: TGTGCCAGCCGCTTGAATCAGGGTAGGGAGACCCAGTACTTC.

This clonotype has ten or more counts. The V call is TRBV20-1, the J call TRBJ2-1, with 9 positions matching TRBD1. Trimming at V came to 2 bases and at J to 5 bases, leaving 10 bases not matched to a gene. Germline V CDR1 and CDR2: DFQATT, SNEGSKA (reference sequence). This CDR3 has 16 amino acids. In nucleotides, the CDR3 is TGCAGTGCTAGATTACCGGGACAGGGTAGAGACAATGAGCAGTTCTTC. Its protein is CSARLPGQGRDNEQFF.

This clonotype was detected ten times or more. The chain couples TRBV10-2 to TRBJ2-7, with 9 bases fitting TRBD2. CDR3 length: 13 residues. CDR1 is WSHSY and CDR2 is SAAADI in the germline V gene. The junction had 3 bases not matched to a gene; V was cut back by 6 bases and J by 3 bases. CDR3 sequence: CASRGSGSYEQYF. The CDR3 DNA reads TGCGCCAGCAGAGGTAGCGGGAGCTACGAGCAGTACTTC.

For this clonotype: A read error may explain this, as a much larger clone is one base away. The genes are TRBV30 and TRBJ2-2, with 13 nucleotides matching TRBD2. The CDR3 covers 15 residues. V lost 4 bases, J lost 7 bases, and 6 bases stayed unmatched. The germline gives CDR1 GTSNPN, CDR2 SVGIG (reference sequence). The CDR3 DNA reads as TGTGCCTGGACAGGACTAGCGGGAGTGGTCGGGGAGCTGTTTTTT. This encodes CAWTGLAGVVGELFF.

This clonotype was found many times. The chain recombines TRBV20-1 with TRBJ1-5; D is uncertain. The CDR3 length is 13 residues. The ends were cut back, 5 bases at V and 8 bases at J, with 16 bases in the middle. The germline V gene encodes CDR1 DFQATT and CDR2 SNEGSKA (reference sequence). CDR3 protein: CSAPVESEEPQHF. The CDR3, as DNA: TGCAGTGCTCCAGTCGAGTCCGAGGAGCCCCAGCATTTT.

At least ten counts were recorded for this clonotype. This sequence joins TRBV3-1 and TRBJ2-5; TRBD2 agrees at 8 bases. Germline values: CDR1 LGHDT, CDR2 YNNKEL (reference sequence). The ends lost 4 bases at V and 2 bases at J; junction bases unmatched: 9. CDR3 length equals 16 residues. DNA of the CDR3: TGTGCCAGCAGCCCAACCGGGACTAGTCCGCAAGAGACCCAGTACTTC. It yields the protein CASSPTGTSPQETQYF.

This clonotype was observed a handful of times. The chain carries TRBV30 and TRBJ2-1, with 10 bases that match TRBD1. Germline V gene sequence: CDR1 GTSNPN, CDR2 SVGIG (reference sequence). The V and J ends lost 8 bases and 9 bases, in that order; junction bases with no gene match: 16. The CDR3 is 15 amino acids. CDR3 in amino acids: CALRPGQGLSVEQFF. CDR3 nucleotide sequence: TGTGCCCTCCGACCGGGACAGGGGTTATCAGTTGAGCAGTTCTTC.

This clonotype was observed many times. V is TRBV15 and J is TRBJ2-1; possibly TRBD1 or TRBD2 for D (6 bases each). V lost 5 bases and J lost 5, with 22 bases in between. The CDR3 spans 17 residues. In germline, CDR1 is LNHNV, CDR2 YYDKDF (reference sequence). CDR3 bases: TGTGCCACCAGCCCGAGGGGGGCTAGCACGTCCAACAATGAGCAGTTCTTC. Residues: CATSPRGASTSNNEQFF. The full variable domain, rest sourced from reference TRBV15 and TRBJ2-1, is DAMVIQNPRYQVTQFGKPVTLSCSQTLNHNVMYWYQQKSSQAPKLLFHYYDKDFNNEADTPDNFQSRRPNTSFCFLDIRSPGLGDTAMYLCATSPRGASTSNNEQFFGPGTRLTVL.

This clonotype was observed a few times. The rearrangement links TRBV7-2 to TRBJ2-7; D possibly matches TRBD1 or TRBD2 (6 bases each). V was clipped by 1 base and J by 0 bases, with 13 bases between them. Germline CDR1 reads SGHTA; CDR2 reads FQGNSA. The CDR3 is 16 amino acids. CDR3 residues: CASSLVPGALSYEQYF. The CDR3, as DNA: TGTGCCAGCAGCTTAGTTCCGGGGGCTCTCTCCTACGAGCAGTACTTC.

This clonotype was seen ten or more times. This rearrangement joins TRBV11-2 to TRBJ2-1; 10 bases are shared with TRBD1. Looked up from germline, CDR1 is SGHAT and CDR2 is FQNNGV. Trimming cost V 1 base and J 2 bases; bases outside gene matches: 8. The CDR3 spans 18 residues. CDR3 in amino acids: CASSLGLGDRGTYNEQFF. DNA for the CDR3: TGTGCCAGCAGCTTAGGATTAGGGGACAGGGGAACCTACAATGAGCAGTTCTTC.

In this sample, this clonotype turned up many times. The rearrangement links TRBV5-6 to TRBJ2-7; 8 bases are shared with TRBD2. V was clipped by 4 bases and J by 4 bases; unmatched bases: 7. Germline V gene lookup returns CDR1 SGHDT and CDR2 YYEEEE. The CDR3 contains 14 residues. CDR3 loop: CASSQAGANYEQYF. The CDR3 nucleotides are TGTGCCAGCAGCCAAGCGGGAGCTAATTACGAGCAGTACTTC.

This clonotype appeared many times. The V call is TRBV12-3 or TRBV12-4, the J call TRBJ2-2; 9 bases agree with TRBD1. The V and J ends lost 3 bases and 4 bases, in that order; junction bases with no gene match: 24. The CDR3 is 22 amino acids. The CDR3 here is CASSFPRRDRVRTQLGTGELFF. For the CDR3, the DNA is TGTGCCAGCAGTTTCCCCCGCCGGGACAGGGTTCGGACCCAGCTCGGCACCGGGGAGCTGTTTTTT.

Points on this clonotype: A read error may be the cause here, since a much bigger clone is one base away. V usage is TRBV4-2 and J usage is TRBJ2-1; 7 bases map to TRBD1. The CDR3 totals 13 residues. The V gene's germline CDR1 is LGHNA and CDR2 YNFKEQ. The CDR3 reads CASTQTGENEQFF. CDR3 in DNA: TGTGCCAGCACCCAAACAGGGGAGAATGAGCAGTTCTTC.

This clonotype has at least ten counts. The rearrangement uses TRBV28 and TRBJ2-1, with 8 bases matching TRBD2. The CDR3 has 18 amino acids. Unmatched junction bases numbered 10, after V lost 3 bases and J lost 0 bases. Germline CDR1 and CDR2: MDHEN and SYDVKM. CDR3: CASSFLRGAPRSYNEQFF. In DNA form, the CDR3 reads TGTGCCAGCAGTTTCTTGCGGGGGGCCCCCCGCTCCTACAATGAGCAGTTCTTC.